This T cell receptor beta chain was recovered during a study of T cells after yellow fever vaccination. TCRdb re-derived calls from the 5' RACE reads in MiXCR, one entry per CDR3 protein. This sample has 280,000 or so distinct CDR3 sequences; approximately 10% occur once, and the top ten carry over 3%. Per the germline V gene, CDR1 is DFQATT and CDR2 is SNEGSKA (reference sequence). With 3 bases clipped from V and 6 bases from J, the junction kept 7 bases outside the gene matches. This CDR3 comprises 13 residues. The chain links TRBV20-1 to TRBJ1-2, with 7 bases fitting TRBD1. The specimen comprised CD4+ T cells sorted from PBMCs, sampled 5 days after the yellow fever booster vaccination. The receptor's source is a young man who received the YFV17D yellow fever vaccine. The CDR3 here is CSASDDREDGYTF. CDR3 sequence (DNA): TGCAGTGCTAGTGACGACAGGGAGGATGGCTACACCTTC.